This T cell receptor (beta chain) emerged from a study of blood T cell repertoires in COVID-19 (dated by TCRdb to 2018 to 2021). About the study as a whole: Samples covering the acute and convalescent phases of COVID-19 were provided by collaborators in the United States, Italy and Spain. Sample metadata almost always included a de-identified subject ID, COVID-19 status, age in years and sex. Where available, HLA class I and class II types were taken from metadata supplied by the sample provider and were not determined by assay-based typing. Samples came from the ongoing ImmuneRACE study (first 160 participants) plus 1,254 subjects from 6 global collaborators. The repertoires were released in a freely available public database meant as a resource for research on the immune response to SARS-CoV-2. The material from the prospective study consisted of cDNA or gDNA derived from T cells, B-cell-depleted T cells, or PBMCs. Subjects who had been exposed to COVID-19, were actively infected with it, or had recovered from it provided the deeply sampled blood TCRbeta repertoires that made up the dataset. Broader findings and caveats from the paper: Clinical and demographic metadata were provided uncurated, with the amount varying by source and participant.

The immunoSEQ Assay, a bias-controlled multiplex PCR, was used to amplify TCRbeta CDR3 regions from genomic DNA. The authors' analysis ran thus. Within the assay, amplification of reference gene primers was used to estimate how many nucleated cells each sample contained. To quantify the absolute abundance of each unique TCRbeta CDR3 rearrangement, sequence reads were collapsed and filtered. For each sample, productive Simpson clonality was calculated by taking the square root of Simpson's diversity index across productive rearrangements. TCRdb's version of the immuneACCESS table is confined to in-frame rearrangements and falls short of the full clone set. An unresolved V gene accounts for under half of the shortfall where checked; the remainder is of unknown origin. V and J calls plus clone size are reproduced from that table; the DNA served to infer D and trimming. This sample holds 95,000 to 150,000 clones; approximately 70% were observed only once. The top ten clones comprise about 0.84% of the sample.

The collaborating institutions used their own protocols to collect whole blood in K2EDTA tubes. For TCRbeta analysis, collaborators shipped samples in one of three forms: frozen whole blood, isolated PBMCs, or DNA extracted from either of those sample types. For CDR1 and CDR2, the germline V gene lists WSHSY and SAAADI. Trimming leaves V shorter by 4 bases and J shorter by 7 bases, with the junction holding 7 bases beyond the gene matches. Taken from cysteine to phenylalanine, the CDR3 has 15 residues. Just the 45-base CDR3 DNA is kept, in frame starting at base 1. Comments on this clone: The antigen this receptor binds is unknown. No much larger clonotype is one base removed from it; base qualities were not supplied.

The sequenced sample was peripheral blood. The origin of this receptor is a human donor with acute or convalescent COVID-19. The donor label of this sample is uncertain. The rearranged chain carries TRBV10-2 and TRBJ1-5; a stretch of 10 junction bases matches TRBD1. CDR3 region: CASSVSQTGGQPQHF. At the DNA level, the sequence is TGCGCCAGCAGTGTATCCCAGACAGGGGGCCAGCCCCAGCATTTT.